This record looks at one T cell receptor beta chain sequence and its context. Its matching antigen is unknown. This record comes from a study of memory CD4+ T cells and cytomegalovirus serostatus. Overall study: Healthy Belgian adult donors included nine or ten CMV-positive and some 24 CMV-negative people. Overall study results and limits: A US-trained random forest predicted CMV serostatus with median AUC around 0.9.

CDR1 and CDR2 (germline): WNHNN, SYGVQD (reference sequence). The CDR3 covers 14 residues. V lost 0 bases and J lost 8, with 11 bases in between. As originally analysed: Out-of-frame sequences were removed, leaving some 2 million distinct TCRbeta sequences. Assay used: immunoSEQ multiplex PCR; TCRdb lists only in-frame clones, some missing. Clone size and V and J calls were adopted from that table, with D and trimming inferred from the DNA. The table has around 44,000 clones, 76% seen once; the top ten hold around 6%. The sort gate was single viable CD3+CD4+CD8-CD45RO+ cells for memory CD4+ T cells. Serostatus was set by detecting CMV pp150, pp28, p38, p52 IgG.

V usage is TRBV10-1 and J usage is TRBJ2-4; D remains ambiguous. The specimen was memory CD4+ T cells from blood. This sequence originates from an adult in good health and CMV-seronegative. As DNA, the CDR3 is TGCGCCAGCAGTGAGTCGTTGGACGAGGACATTCAGTACTTC. It specifies CASSESLDEDIQYF.